These T cell receptor beta chains were read from a single sample in a study of shared clonotypes between healthy human individuals. The method was immunoSEQ multiplex PCR; TCRdb's version includes in-frame clones alone and lacks a portion of them. Of roughly 1 million clones in the sample, roughly 74% are singletons; the top ten hold more than 0.5%. Sequencing used memory CD4+ T cells from PBMCs. These receptors originate from a man aged 18 to 30 in good health. Some clones in this sample may be carry-over from other donors' samples. Both conserved end residues are part of each CDR3. D genes are given only for firm matches. Only some rows state a clone size, as once, few, many or a class for expanded clones.

CDR3nt: TGCGCCAGCAGTGAAGGGACTAGCGGGATGGGGGAGACCCAGTACTTC
CDR3aa: CASSEGTSGMGETQYF
d_gene: TRBD2
j_gene: TRBJ2-5
abundance: .
v_gene: TRBV10-1

CDR3nt: TGTGCCAGCAGTGAACAAACGGTCTCCTACGAGCAGTACTTC
CDR3aa: CASSEQTVSYEQYF
d_gene: .
j_gene: TRBJ2-7
abundance: .
v_gene: TRBV2

CDR3nt: TGTGCCAGCAGTGAACGAGTGTTGGCCAAAAACATTCAGTACTTC
CDR3aa: CASSERVLAKNIQYF
d_gene: .
j_gene: TRBJ2-4
abundance: .
v_gene: TRBV2

CDR3nt: TGTGCCAGCAGTTACTCGACCGGGCGTCGTTCACCCCTCCACTTT
CDR3aa: CASSYSTGRRSPLHF
d_gene: .
j_gene: TRBJ1-6
abundance: .
v_gene: TRBV6-5

CDR3nt: TGTGCCAGCAGTTTGGCGAACACTGAAGCTTTCTTT
CDR3aa: CASSLANTEAFF
d_gene: .
j_gene: TRBJ1-1
abundance: .
v_gene: TRBV28

CDR3nt: TGTGCCAGTAGCCGGTGGGACACTGAAGCTTTCTTT
CDR3aa: CASSRWDTEAFF
d_gene: .
j_gene: TRBJ1-1
abundance: .
v_gene: TRBV19

CDR3nt: TGTGCCCTAGTAACGAACACCGGGGAGCTGTTTTTT
CDR3aa: CALVTNTGELFF
d_gene: .
j_gene: TRBJ2-2
abundance: .
v_gene: TRBV6-5

CDR3nt: TGTGCCAGAAGCTTAACGATGATGGAAGTAAGATCCTACGAGCAGTACTTC
CDR3aa: CARSLTMMEVRSYEQYF
d_gene: .
j_gene: TRBJ2-7
abundance: .
v_gene: TRBV7-5

CDR3nt: TGTGCCAGCAGCTTAGCCCTAAGTAGCGGGAGGCGTCAGGCAGATACGCAGTATTTT
CDR3aa: CASSLALSSGRRQADTQYF
d_gene: TRBD2
j_gene: TRBJ2-3
abundance: .
v_gene: TRBV7-9

CDR3nt: TGTGCCAGTATCAACCGGGACAACTATGGCTACACCTTC
CDR3aa: CASINRDNYGYTF
d_gene: .
j_gene: TRBJ1-2
abundance: .
v_gene: TRBV19

CDR3nt: TGTGCCAGCTCACCCCCGACAGTCCCTGAAGCTTTCTTT
CDR3aa: CASSPPTVPEAFF
d_gene: .
j_gene: TRBJ1-1
abundance: .
v_gene: TRBV18

CDR3nt: TGTGCCTGGAGTGACGGGACAACTTACGAGCAGTACTTC
CDR3aa: CAWSDGTTYEQYF
d_gene: .
j_gene: TRBJ2-7
abundance: .
v_gene: TRBV30

CDR3nt: TGTGCCAGCAGCTTAGTCCCAGCAAACACCGGGGAGCTGTTTTTT
CDR3aa: CASSLVPANTGELFF
d_gene: .
j_gene: TRBJ2-2
abundance: .
v_gene: TRBV7-9

CDR3nt: TGTGCCAGCATCCCTCCAGCGAGCTACGAGCAGTACTTC
CDR3aa: CASIPPASYEQYF
d_gene: .
j_gene: TRBJ2-7
abundance: .
v_gene: TRBV7-2

CDR3nt: TGTGCCAGCTCGGACAGGGGACCGAGCACAGATACGCAGTATTTT
CDR3aa: CASSDRGPSTDTQYF
d_gene: TRBD1
j_gene: TRBJ2-3
abundance: .
v_gene: TRBV18

CDR3nt: TGCAGCGAATTTAACCCTGAGACCGGGGAGCTGTTTTTT
CDR3aa: CSEFNPETGELFF
d_gene: .
j_gene: TRBJ2-2
abundance: .
v_gene: TRBV29-1

CDR3nt: TGTGCCAGCAGTTTATCCGGGGGTAGCAATCAGCCCCAGCATTTT
CDR3aa: CASSLSGGSNQPQHF
d_gene: .
j_gene: TRBJ1-5
abundance: .
v_gene: TRBV28

CDR3nt: TGTGCCAGCAGCCCGACCAGGGGCAATGAGCAGTTCTTC
CDR3aa: CASSPTRGNEQFF
d_gene: .
j_gene: TRBJ2-1
abundance: few
v_gene: TRBV7-9

CDR3nt: TGTGCCAGCAGCGGACGAGACAGCTCCTACGAGCAGTACTTC
CDR3aa: CASSGRDSSYEQYF
d_gene: .
j_gene: TRBJ2-7
abundance: .
v_gene: TRBV7-9

CDR3nt: TGTGCCATAGACGGACCAAATAAGGATGGCTACACCTTC
CDR3aa: CAIDGPNKDGYTF
d_gene: .
j_gene: TRBJ1-2
abundance: .
v_gene: TRBV19